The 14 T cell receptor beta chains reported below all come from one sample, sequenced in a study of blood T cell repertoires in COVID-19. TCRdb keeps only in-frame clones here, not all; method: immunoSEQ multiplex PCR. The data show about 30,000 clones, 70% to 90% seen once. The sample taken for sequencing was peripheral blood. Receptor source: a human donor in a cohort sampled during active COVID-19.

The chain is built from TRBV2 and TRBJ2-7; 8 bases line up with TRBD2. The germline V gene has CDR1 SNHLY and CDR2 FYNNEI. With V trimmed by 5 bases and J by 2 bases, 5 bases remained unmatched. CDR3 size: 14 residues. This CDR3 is CASSISGVAYEQYF. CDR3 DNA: TGTGCCAGCAGTATTAGCGGGGTCGCCTACGAGCAGTACTTC.

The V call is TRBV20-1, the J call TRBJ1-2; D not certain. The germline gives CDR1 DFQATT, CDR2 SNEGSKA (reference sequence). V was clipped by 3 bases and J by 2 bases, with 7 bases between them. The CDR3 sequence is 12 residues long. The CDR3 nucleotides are TGCAGTGCTAGTGCACAGAACTATGGCTACACCTTC. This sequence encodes CSASAQNYGYTF.

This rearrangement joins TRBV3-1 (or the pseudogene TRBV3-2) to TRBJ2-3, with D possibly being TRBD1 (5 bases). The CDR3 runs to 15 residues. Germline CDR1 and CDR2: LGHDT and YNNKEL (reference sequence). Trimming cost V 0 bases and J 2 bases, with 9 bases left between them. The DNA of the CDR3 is TGTGCCAGCAGCCAAGAAAGGACATACACAGATACGCAGTATTTT. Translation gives CASSQERTYTDTQYF.

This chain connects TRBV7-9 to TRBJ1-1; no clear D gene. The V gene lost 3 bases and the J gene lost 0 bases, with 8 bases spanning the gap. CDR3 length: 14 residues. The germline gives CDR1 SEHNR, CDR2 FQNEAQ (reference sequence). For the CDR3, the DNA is TGTGCCAGCAGCTTCGACAACATGAACACTGAAGCTTTCTTT. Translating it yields CASSFDNMNTEAFF.

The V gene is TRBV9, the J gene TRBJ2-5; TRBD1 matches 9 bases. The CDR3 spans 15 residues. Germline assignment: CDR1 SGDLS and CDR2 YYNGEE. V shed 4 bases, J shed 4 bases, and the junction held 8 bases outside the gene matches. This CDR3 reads CASSSRTGEAETQYF. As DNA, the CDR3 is TGTGCCAGCAGCTCGAGGACAGGGGAGGCAGAGACCCAGTACTTC. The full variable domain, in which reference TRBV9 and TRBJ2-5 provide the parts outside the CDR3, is DSGVTQTPKHLITATGQRVTLRCSPRSGDLSVYWYQQSLDQGLQFLIQYYNGEERAKGNILERFSAQQFPDLHSELNLSSLELGDSALYFCASSSRTGEAETQYFGPGTRLLVL.

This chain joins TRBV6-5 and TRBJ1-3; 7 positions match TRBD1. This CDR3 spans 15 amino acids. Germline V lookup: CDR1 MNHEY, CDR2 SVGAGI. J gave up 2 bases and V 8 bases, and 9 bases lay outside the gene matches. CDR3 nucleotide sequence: TGTGCCAGCGGACCACAGGGGACGCCTGGAAACACCATATATTTT. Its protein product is CASGPQGTPGNTIYF.

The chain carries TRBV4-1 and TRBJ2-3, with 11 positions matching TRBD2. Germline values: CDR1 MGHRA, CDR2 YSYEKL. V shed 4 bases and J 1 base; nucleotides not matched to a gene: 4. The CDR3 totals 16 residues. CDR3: CASSRGTSGGTDTQYF. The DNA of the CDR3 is TGCGCCAGCAGCCGGGGGACTAGCGGCGGCACAGATACGCAGTATTTT.

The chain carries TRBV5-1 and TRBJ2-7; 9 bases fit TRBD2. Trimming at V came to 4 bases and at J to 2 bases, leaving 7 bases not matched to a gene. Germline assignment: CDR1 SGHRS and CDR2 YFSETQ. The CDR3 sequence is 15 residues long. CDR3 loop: CASSPSGGSTYEQYF. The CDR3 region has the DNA TGCGCCAGCAGCCCCAGCGGGGGGTCCACCTACGAGCAGTACTTC. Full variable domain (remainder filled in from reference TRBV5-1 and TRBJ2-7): KAGVTQTPRYLIKTRGQQVTLSCSPISGHRSVSWYQQTPGQGLQFLFEYFSETQRNKGNFPGRFSGRQFSNSRSEMNVSTLELGDSALYLCASSPSGGSTYEQYFGPGTRLTVT.

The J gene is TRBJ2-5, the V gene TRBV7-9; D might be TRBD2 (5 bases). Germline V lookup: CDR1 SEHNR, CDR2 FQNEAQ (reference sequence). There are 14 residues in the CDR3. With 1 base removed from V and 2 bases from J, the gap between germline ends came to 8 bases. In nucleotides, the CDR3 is TGTGCCAGCAGCTTAGGTGGAGGTCAAGAGACCCAGTACTTC. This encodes CASSLGGGQETQYF.

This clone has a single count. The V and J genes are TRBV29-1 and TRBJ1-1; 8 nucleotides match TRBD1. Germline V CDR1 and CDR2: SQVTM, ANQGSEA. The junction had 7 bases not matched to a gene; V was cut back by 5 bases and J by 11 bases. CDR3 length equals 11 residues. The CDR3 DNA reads TGCAGCGTTACGACAGGGGCCAATGCTTTCTTT. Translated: CSVTTGANAFF.

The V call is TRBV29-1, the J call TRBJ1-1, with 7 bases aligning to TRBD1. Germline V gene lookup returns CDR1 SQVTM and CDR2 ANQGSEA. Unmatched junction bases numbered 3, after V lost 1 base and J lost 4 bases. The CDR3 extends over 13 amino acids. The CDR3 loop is CSVEAGTATEAFF. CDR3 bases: TGCAGCGTTGAAGCGGGGACAGCCACTGAAGCTTTCTTT. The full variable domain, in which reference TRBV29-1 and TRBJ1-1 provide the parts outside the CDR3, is SAVISQKPSRDICQRGTSLTIQCQVDSQVTMMFWYRQQPGQSLTLIATANQGSEATYESGFVIDKFPISRPNLTFSTLTVSNMSPEDSSIYLCSVEAGTATEAFFGQGTRLTVV.

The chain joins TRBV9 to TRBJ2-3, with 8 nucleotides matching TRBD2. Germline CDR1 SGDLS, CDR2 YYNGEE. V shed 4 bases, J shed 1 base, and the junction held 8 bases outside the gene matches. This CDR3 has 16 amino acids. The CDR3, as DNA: TGTGCCAGCAGCTCTCATAGCGGGGACGGCACAGATACGCAGTATTTT. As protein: CASSSHSGDGTDTQYF.

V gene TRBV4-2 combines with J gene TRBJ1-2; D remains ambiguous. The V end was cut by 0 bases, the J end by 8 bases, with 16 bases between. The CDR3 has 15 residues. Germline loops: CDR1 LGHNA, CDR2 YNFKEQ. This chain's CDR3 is CASSQDPRRVGGYTF. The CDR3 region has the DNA TGTGCCAGCAGCCAAGATCCCCGGAGGGTGGGGGGCTACACCTTC.

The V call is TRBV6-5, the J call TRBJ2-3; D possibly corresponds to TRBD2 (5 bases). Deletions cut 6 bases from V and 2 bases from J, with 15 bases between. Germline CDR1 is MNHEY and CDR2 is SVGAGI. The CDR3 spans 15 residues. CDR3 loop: CASRQTGGHTDTQYF. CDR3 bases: TGTGCCAGCAGGCAGACTGGAGGTCACACAGATACGCAGTATTTT.